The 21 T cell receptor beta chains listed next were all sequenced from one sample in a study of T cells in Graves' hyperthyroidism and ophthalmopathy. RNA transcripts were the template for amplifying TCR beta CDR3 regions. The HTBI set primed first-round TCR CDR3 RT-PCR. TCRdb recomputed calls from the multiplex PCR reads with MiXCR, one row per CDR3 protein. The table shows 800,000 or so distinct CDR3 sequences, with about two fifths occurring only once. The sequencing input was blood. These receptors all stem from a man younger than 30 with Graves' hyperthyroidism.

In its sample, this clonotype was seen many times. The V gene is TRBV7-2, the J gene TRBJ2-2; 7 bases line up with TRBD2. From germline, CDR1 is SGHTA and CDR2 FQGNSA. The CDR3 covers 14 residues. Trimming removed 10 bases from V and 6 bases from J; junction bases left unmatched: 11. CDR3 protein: CATGRGREAGELFF. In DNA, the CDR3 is TGTGCCACGGGGAGAGGGAGGGAAGCCGGGGAGCTGTTTTTT. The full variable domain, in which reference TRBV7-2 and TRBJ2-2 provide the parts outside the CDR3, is GAGVSQSPSNKVTEKGKDVELRCDPISGHTALYWYRQSLGQGLEFLIYFQGNSAPDKSGLPSDRFSAERTGGSVSTLTIQRTQQEDSAVYLCATGRGREAGELFFGEGSRLTVL.

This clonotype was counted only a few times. In DNA, the CDR3 is TGTGCCAGCAGCTTGGAGGACAGGGCGGACGTCACTAACTATGGCTACACCTTC. This gives the protein CASSLEDRADVTNYGYTF. J is TRBJ1-2 and V is TRBV9, with TRBD1 matching over 8 bases. The trim removed 4 bases at V and 0 bases at J, leaving 14 bases unmatched. From germline, CDR1 is SGDLS and CDR2 YYNGEE. This CDR3 comprises 18 residues.

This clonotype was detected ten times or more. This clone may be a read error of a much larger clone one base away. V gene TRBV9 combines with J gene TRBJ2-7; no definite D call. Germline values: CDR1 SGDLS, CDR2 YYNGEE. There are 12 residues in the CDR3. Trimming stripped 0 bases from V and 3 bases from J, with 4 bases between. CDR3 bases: TGTGCCAGCAGCGTAGAGGGCTACGAGCAGTACTTC. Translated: CASSVEGYEQYF.

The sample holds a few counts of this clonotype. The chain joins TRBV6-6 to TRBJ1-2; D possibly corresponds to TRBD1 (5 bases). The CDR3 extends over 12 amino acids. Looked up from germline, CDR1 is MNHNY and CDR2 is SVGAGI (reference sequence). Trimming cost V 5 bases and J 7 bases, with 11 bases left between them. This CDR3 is CASSGAGGGYTF. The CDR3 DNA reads TGTGCCAGCAGTGGGGCAGGAGGTGGCTACACCTTC.

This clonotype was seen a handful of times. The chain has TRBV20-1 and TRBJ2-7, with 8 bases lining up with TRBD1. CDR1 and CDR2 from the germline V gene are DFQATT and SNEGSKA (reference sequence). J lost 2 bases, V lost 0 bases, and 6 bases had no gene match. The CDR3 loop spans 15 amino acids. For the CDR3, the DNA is TGCAGTGCTAGAGATCCAAAGGGACAGGCCTACGAGCAGTACTTC. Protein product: CSARDPKGQAYEQYF.

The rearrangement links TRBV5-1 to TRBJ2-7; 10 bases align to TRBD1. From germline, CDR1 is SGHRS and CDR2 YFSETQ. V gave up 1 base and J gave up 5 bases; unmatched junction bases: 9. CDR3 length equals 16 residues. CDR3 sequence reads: CASSLLGGQGTHEQYF. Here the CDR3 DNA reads TGCGCCAGCAGCTTGCTGGGGGGACAGGGGACCCACGAGCAGTACTTC.

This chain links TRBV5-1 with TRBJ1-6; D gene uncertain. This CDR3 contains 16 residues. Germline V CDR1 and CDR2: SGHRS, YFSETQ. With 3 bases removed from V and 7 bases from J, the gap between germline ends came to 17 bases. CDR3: CASSSSPTGGNSPLHF. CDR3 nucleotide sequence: TGCGCCAGCAGCTCCTCCCCGACGGGAGGGAATTCACCCCTCCACTTT.

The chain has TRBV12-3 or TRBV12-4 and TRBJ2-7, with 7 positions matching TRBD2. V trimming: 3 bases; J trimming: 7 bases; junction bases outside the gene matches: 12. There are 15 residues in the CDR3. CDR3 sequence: CASSFVGSGNREQYF. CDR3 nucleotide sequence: TGTGCCAGCAGTTTCGTGGGGAGCGGGAATAGGGAGCAGTACTTC.

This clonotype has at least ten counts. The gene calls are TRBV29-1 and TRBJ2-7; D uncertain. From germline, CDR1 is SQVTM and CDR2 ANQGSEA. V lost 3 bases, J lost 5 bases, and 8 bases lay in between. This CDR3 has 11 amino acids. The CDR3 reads CSVEFTNEQYF. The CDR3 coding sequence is TGCAGCGTTGAGTTCACAAACGAGCAGTACTTC.

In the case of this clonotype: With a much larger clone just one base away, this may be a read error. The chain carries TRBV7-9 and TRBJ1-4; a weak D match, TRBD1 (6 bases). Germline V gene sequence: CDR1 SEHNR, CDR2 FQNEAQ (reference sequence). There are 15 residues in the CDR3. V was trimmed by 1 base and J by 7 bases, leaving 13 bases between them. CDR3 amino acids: CASSLVQGLSEKLFF. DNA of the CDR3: TGTGCCAGCAGCTTAGTACAGGGTCTTAGTGAAAAACTGTTTTTT.

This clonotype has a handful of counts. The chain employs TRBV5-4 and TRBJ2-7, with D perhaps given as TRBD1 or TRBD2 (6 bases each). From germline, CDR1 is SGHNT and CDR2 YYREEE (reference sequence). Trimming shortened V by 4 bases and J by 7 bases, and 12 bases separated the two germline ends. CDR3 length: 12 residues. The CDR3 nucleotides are TGTGCCAGCAGCCCGGGGGACACAGAGCAGTACTTC. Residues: CASSPGDTEQYF. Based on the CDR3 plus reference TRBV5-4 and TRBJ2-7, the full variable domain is ETGVTQSPTHLIKTRGQQVTLRCSSQSGHNTVSWYQQALGQGPQFIFQYYREEENGRGNFPPRFSGLQFPNYSSELNVNALELDDSALYLCASSPGDTEQYFGPGTRLTVT.

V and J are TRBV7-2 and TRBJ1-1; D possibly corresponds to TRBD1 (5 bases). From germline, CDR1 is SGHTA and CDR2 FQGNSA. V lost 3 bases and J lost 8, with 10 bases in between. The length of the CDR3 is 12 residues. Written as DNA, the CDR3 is TGTGCCAGCAGCTTTTGGGGGGTGGAAGCTTTCTTT. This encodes CASSFWGVEAFF.

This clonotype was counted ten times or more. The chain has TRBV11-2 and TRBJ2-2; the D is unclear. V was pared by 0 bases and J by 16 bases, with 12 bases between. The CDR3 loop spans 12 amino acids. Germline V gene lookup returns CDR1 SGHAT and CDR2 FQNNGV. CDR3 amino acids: CASSLEMPVTFF. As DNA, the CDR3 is TGTGCCAGCAGCTTAGAGATGCCTGTGACGTTTTTT.

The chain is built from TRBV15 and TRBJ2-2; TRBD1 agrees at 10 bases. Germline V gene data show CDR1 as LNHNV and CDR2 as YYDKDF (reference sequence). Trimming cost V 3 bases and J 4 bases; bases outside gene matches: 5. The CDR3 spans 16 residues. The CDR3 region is CATSSGGTGATGELFF. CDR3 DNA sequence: TGTGCCACCAGCAGCGGCGGGACAGGGGCCACCGGGGAGCTGTTTTTT.

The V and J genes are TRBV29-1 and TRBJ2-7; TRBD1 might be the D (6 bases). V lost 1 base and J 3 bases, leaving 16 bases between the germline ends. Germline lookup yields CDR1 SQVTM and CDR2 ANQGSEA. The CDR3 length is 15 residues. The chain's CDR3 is CSVEAGETGIYEQYF. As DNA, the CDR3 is TGCAGCGTTGAAGCCGGGGAGACAGGTATCTACGAGCAGTACTTC.

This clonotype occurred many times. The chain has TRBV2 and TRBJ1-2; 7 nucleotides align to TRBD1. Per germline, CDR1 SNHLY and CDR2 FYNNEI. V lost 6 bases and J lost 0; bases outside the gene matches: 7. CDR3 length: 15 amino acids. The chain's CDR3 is CASSETGTANYGYTF. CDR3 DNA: TGTGCCAGCAGCGAGACAGGGACCGCTAACTATGGCTACACCTTC.

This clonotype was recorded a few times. The CDR3 here is CASTNQVGNSPLHF. The CDR3 DNA is TGTGCCAGCACCAACCAGGTCGGCAATTCACCCCTCCACTTT. The V call is TRBV7-9, the J call TRBJ1-6; D unresolved. Germline CDR1 is SEHNR and CDR2 is FQNEAQ (reference sequence). The CDR3 spans 14 residues. Trimming pared 7 bases from V and 7 bases from J, leaving 14 bases between.

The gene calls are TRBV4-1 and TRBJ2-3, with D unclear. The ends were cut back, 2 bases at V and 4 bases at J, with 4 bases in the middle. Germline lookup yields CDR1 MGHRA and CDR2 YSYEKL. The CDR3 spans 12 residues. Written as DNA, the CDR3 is TGCGCCAGCAGCCAAATCCCAGATACGCAGTATTTT. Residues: CASSQIPDTQYF.

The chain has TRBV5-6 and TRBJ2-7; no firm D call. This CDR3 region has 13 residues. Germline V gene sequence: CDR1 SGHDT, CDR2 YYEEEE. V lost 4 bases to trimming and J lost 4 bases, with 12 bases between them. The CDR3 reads CASSNSYRYEQYF. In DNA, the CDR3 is TGTGCCAGCAGCAATTCCTACCGATACGAGCAGTACTTC.

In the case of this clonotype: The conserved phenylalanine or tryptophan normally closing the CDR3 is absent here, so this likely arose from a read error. The CDR3 protein is CASSVGIGETQYS. CDR3 in DNA: TGTGCCAGCAGTGTGGGCATAGGCGAGACCCAGTACTCC. The chain has TRBV2 and TRBJ2-5; no clear D. The CDR3 contains 13 residues. Per the germline V gene, CDR1 is SNHLY and CDR2 is FYNNEI. The V gene lost 4 bases and the J gene lost 5 bases, with 11 bases spanning the gap.

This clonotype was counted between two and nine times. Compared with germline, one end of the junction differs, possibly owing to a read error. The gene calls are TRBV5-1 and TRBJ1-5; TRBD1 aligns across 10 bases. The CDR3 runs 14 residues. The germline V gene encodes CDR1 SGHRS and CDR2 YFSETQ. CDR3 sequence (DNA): TGTGCCAGCAGCTACGGGACAGGGGAACAGCCCCAGCATTTT. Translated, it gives CASSYGTGEQPQHF.